These 30 T cell receptor beta chains originate from one sample sequenced in a study of TIL therapy for anti-PD-1-resistant metastatic lung cancer. This sample's time point: pre-treatment sample, taken before nivolumab and TIL therapy. The tumor samples were excised metastases, mostly pleural nodules or supraclavicular lymph nodes. The immunoSEQ assay was v3. Generated by immunoSEQ multiplex PCR, the TCRdb table keeps only in-frame clones and is missing some. The sample lists tens of thousands of clones, just over 70% occurring once. The material sequenced was tumor tissue, taken at baseline. The receptor source for this set is a person aged 25 to 80 with non-small cell lung cancer.

This rearrangement joins TRBV7-2 to TRBJ1-5; 8 nucleotides align to TRBD1. Germline V lookup: CDR1 SGHTA, CDR2 FQGNSA. The V gene end was trimmed by 2 bases and the J gene end by 5 bases; junction bases not matched to a gene: 5. CDR3 length equals 15 residues. CDR3 nucleotides: TGTGCCAGCAGCTTAAACGGACAGGGTTATCAGCCCCAGCATTTT. Translated, it gives CASSLNGQGYQPQHF.

In this sample, this clone turned up a few times. The J gene is TRBJ1-1, the V gene TRBV5-1, with TRBD1 as a possible D gene (5 bases). CDR3 length equals 17 residues. V dropped 3 bases and J dropped 1 base, with 19 bases sitting between them. Looked up from germline, CDR1 is SGHRS and CDR2 is YFSETQ. CDR3 protein: CASSWYPVRQGNTEAFF. CDR3 coding DNA: TGCGCCAGCAGCTGGTACCCCGTGCGTCAGGGGAACACTGAAGCTTTCTTT.

The chain links TRBV19 to TRBJ2-5; a weak D match, TRBD1 (6 bases). Germline loops: CDR1 LNHDA, CDR2 SQIVND (reference sequence). Trimming removed 3 bases from V and 3 bases from J, with 11 bases in between. The CDR3 is 14 amino acids. DNA for the CDR3: TGTGCCAGTAGTATGTACGGGACAAAAGAGACCCAGTACTTC. It codes for CASSMYGTKETQYF.

In regard to this clone: The junction and the germline gene differ at one end; a read error may be behind it. The gene calls are TRBV2 and TRBJ2-1; 7 bases are shared with TRBD2. From germline, CDR1 is SNHLY and CDR2 FYNNEI. The CDR3 consists of 15 residues. The CDR3 is CASSKAGPAYNEQFF. The CDR3 nucleotides are TGTGCCAGCAGTAAAGCGGGGCCCGCCTACAATGAGCAGTTCTTC.

The chain is built from TRBV10-3 and TRBJ1-5; D unresolved. CDR1 ENHRY and CDR2 SYGVKD come from the germline V gene. The V end was cut by 2 bases, the J end by 3 bases, with 11 bases between. The CDR3 is 15 residues long. The CDR3 nucleotides are TGTGCCATCAGTGAGGTGGCAGCGAACAATCAGCCCCAGCATTTT. Amino acids: CAISEVAANNQPQHF.

This clone is medium-sized within its sample. V gene TRBV19 combines with J gene TRBJ2-5, with D tentatively TRBD1 or TRBD2 (6 bases each). Germline V lookup: CDR1 LNHDA, CDR2 SQIVND (reference sequence). There are 13 residues in the CDR3. Trimming stripped 5 bases from V and 1 base from J, with 8 bases between. CDR3: CASSWGAQETQYF. The CDR3, as DNA: TGTGCCAGTAGTTGGGGGGCCCAAGAGACCCAGTACTTC.

The chain joins TRBV5-1 to TRBJ1-1; TRBD1 is a possible D gene (6 bases). Trimming removed 0 bases from V and 5 bases from J, with 14 bases in between. The length of the CDR3 is 15 residues. CDR1 and CDR2 (germline): SGHRS, YFSETQ. CDR3 bases: TGCGCCAGCAGCTTGGGGCGGGGGCGCGGGACTGAAGCTTTCTTT. Translated, it gives CASSLGRGRGTEAFF.

This clone was recorded once. The chain joins TRBV29-1 to TRBJ1-4; TRBD1 is a possible D gene (5 bases). Germline CDR1 SQVTM, CDR2 ANQGSEA. The CDR3 consists of 15 residues. The ends were cut back, 6 bases at V and 6 bases at J, with 20 bases in the middle. The CDR3 loop reads CSVRRGGANHEKLFF. As DNA, the CDR3 is TGCAGCGTCCGCCGCGGTGGGGCCAACCATGAAAAACTGTTTTTT.

This clone was seen only a few times. The V and J genes are TRBV7-9 and TRBJ2-5, with unresolved D. The CDR3 is 12 residues long. The V gene's germline CDR1 is SEHNR and CDR2 FQNEAQ (reference sequence). Trimming left V 5 bases short and J 5 bases short, with 9 bases between. CDR3 nucleotides: TGTGCCAGCAGCCGCACTTGGGAGACCCAGTACTTC. Its translation is CASSRTWETQYF.

Written as DNA, the CDR3 is TGCGCCAGCAGCCAAGACCTTATAGCGGAGACCCAGTACTTC. It specifies CASSQDLIAETQYF. The chain combines TRBV4-1 with TRBJ2-5; possible D gene TRBD2, 5 bases. V was pared by 0 bases and J by 5 bases, with 10 bases between. Germline CDR1 and CDR2: MGHRA and YSYEKL. This CDR3 region has 14 residues.

The chain recombines TRBV29-1 with TRBJ2-3; D ambiguous. Trimming left V 3 bases short and J 11 bases short, with 3 bases between. The CDR3 length is 8 residues. Germline CDR1 is SQVTM and CDR2 is ANQGSEA. CDR3 coding DNA: TGCAGCGTTGAGGAGCAGTATTTT. Encoded protein: CSVEEQYF.

The CDR3 bases are TGTGCCTGGAGTGTACTAACAGGGACCTATGGCTACACCTTC. Its translation: CAWSVLTGTYGYTF. This chain joins TRBV30 and TRBJ1-2; possible D gene TRBD1, 6 bases. CDR3 length: 14 amino acids. The V gene's germline CDR1 is GTSNPN and CDR2 SVGIG (reference sequence). Trimming pared 0 bases from V and 4 bases from J, leaving 12 bases between.

The CDR3 loop reads CASNPQPSAHGYTF. The CDR3 region has the DNA TGTGCCAGCAACCCACAACCCTCTGCCCATGGCTACACCTTC. The V and J genes are TRBV6-5 and TRBJ1-2; D is unresolved. Germline V gene lookup returns CDR1 MNHEY and CDR2 SVGAGI. The CDR3 length is 14 residues. V shed 7 bases and J shed 6 bases, with 18 bases lying between them.

V usage is TRBV27 and J usage is TRBJ2-1; maybe TRBD2 (6 bases). This CDR3 region has 16 residues. Trimming took 5 bases from V and 7 from J, leaving 21 bases between them. The germline CDR1 and CDR2 sequences are MNHEY and SMNVEV (reference sequence). In DNA form, the CDR3 reads TGTGCCAGCAGTCCTATGATGGTAGCGGTGGGGAATGAGCAGTTCTTC. Translation gives CASSPMMVAVGNEQFF.

The rearrangement links TRBV14 to TRBJ1-1, with unresolved D. This CDR3 has 15 residues. Germline lookup yields CDR1 SGHDN and CDR2 FVKESK. With 3 bases removed from V and 0 bases from J, the gap between germline ends came to 11 bases. The CDR3 DNA is TGTGCCAGCAGCCAGGGAAGGGCCTTGAACACTGAAGCTTTCTTT. Its translation is CASSQGRALNTEAFF.

The chain is built from TRBV10-2 and TRBJ2-3; D unresolved. This CDR3 has 16 residues. V was shortened by 7 bases and J by 6 bases, with 23 bases between the two germline ends. Germline CDR1 reads WSHSY; CDR2 reads SAAADI. In DNA form, the CDR3 reads TGCGCCAGCAACCCCTTTAAAGGGAATTCCCATGATACGCAGTATTTT. This gives the protein CASNPFKGNSHDTQYF.

The genes are TRBV6-5 and TRBJ2-7, with 11 bases matching TRBD2. Trimming removed 2 bases from V and 4 bases from J; junction bases left unmatched: 7. The CDR3 consists of 16 residues. CDR1 and CDR2 from the germline V gene are MNHEY and SVGAGI. Here the CDR3 reads CASSYTGTSGDYEQYF. For the CDR3, the DNA is TGTGCCAGCAGTTACACTGGGACTAGCGGTGATTACGAGCAGTACTTC.

J is TRBJ2-3 and V is TRBV5-1; 7 positions match TRBD2. Germline trimming cut 4 bases from V and 1 base from J; bases unmatched to any gene: 9. CDR3 length: 16 amino acids. Germline assignment: CDR1 SGHRS and CDR2 YFSETQ. The CDR3 loop reads CASSPAAGAGTDTQYF. DNA for the CDR3: TGCGCCAGCAGCCCAGCCGCGGGAGCGGGCACAGATACGCAGTATTTT. The full variable domain, its missing parts supplied by reference TRBV5-1 and TRBJ2-3, is KAGVTQTPRYLIKTRGQQVTLSCSPISGHRSVSWYQQTPGQGLQFLFEYFSETQRNKGNFPGRFSGRQFSNSRSEMNVSTLELGDSALYLCASSPAAGAGTDTQYFGPGTRLTVL.

This clone has only a few counts. The chain uses TRBV2 and TRBJ1-1, with D hard to call. Trimming stripped 3 bases from V and 5 bases from J, with 10 bases between. In germline, CDR1 is SNHLY, CDR2 FYNNEI. The CDR3 loop spans 13 amino acids. The CDR3 DNA sequence: TGTGCCAGCAGTGAGGGGAGGGTTACTGAAGCTTTCTTT. Translation: CASSEGRVTEAFF.

The chain couples TRBV2 to TRBJ2-2, with 11 positions matching TRBD1. V lost 10 bases, J lost 0 bases, and 16 bases stayed unmatched. Germline CDR1 is SNHLY and CDR2 is FYNNEI. CDR3 length equals 19 residues. The CDR3 DNA sequence: TGTGCCATCAGGACAGGGGGCAAAGCGGGGACCTCGAACACCGGGGAGCTGTTTTTT. Protein sequence: CAIRTGGKAGTSNTGELFF.

This clone has a single count. The chain employs TRBV4-1 and TRBJ1-5; a possible D gene is TRBD1 (5 bases). The CDR3 totals 16 residues. CDR1 is MGHRA and CDR2 is YSYEKL in the germline V gene. Between the trimmed V and J ends, which lost 0 bases and 4 bases, there was a span of 13 bases. CDR3 bases: TGCGCCAGCAGCCAAGACTACTCCTCAGGGAATCAGCCCCAGCATTTT. It codes for CASSQDYSSGNQPQHF.

The chain joins TRBV30 to TRBJ1-2; D unclear. From germline, CDR1 is GTSNPN and CDR2 SVGIG (reference sequence). The V end was cut by 1 base, the J end by 3 bases, with 6 bases between. The CDR3 sequence is 12 residues long. The CDR3 loop is CAWSAGYYGYTF. In nucleotides, the CDR3 is TGTGCCTGGAGTGCCGGCTACTATGGCTACACCTTC.

This clone was counted between two and nine times. The gene calls are TRBV28 and TRBJ2-3; the match to TRBD2 covers 9 bases. Germline V lookup: CDR1 MDHEN, CDR2 SYDVKM. This CDR3 has 14 amino acids. V trimming: 8 bases; J trimming: 2 bases; junction bases outside the gene matches: 5. CDR3 in DNA: TGTGCCAGCTGTAGCGGGGGAACCACAGATACGCAGTATTTT. This encodes CASCSGGTTDTQYF.

The chain joins TRBV19 to TRBJ2-2; no reliable D call. The length of the CDR3 is 14 residues. Germline V gives CDR1 LNHDA, CDR2 SQIVND (reference sequence). V gave up 3 bases and J gave up 0 bases, with 5 bases separating them. The CDR3 sequence is CASSMAANTGELFF. CDR3 nucleotides: TGTGCCAGTAGTATGGCAGCGAACACCGGGGAGCTGTTTTTT.

The chain combines TRBV5-6 with TRBJ1-5; D perhaps matches TRBD1 (6 bases). The CDR3 contains 14 residues. In germline, CDR1 is SGHDT, CDR2 YYEEEE. Trimming took off 4 bases at V and 0 bases at J, with 8 bases between the two ends. The CDR3: CASSVQGSNQPQHF. CDR3 coding DNA: TGTGCCAGCAGCGTACAGGGTAGCAATCAGCCCCAGCATTTT.

A few counts support this clone. The chain couples TRBV2 to TRBJ2-5; D is undetermined. This CDR3 has 13 residues. Trimming removed 3 bases at V and 3 bases at J, with 8 bases between. CDR1 and CDR2 from the germline V gene are SNHLY and FYNNEI. The CDR3: CASSEWLKETQYF. As DNA, the CDR3 is TGTGCCAGCAGTGAGTGGCTTAAAGAGACCCAGTACTTC.

The chain couples TRBV6-1 to TRBJ2-7, with a tentative D call TRBD2 (6 bases). CDR3 length: 13 residues. V lost 6 bases and J lost 9, with 18 bases in between. Germline V CDR1 and CDR2: MNHNS, SASEGT. The CDR3 region is CASSERDWERQYF. As DNA, the CDR3 is TGTGCCAGCAGCGAAAGGGACTGGGAAAGGCAGTACTTC.

The CDR3 is CASSQEVGILGYTF. The CDR3 nucleotides read TGCGCCAGCAGCCAAGAGGTAGGGATCTTGGGCTACACCTTC. This rearrangement joins TRBV4-1 to TRBJ1-2; D uncertain. Germline loops: CDR1 MGHRA, CDR2 YSYEKL. The V gene lost 0 bases and the J gene lost 8 bases, with 13 bases spanning the gap. CDR3 length equals 14 residues.

This sequence joins TRBV11-2 and TRBJ1-1; a weak D match, TRBD1 (5 bases). This CDR3 has 14 residues. The germline V and J ends were trimmed by 4 bases and 3 bases, with 12 bases remaining between them. The V gene's germline CDR1 is SGHAT and CDR2 FQNNGV. CDR3 in DNA: TGTGCCAGCAGCTCCCAGGGAGCCCACACTGAAGCTTTCTTT. Protein: CASSSQGAHTEAFF.

The chain has TRBV6-4 and TRBJ2-1; D gene ambiguous. V lost 4 bases, J lost 0 bases, and 10 bases lay in between. The CDR3 covers 15 residues. The germline V gene has CDR1 MRHNA and CDR2 SNTAGT. The CDR3 sequence: CASSVGISSYNEQFF. CDR3 nucleotide sequence: TGTGCCAGCAGTGTCGGTATCAGCTCCTACAATGAGCAGTTCTTC.